The source of this T cell receptor beta chain is a study of breast tumors, draining lymph nodes, adjacent tissues. This CDR3 comprises 17 residues. Germline trimming cut 5 bases from V and 6 bases from J; bases unmatched to any gene: 16. The germline V gene encodes CDR1 SGHTA and CDR2 FQGNSA. TCRdb recomputed calls from the multiplex PCR reads with MiXCR, one row per CDR3 protein. This sample yields about 220,000 distinct CDR3 sequences, of which under 40% are seen a single time; 3% to 4.5% belongs to the top ten. Samples came from axillary lymph nodes draining the breast cancer. Specimen: axillary lymph node tissue. The chain couples TRBV7-2 to TRBJ2-3; TRBD1 aligns across 8 bases. The source of this sequence is a female donor with breast cancer. Some clones in this sample may be carry-over from other donors' samples. The CDR3, as DNA: TGTGCCAGCAGCCCGCGGACAGGGAGAGGATTGTCGGATACGCAGTATTTT. This encodes CASSPRTGRGLSDTQYF.